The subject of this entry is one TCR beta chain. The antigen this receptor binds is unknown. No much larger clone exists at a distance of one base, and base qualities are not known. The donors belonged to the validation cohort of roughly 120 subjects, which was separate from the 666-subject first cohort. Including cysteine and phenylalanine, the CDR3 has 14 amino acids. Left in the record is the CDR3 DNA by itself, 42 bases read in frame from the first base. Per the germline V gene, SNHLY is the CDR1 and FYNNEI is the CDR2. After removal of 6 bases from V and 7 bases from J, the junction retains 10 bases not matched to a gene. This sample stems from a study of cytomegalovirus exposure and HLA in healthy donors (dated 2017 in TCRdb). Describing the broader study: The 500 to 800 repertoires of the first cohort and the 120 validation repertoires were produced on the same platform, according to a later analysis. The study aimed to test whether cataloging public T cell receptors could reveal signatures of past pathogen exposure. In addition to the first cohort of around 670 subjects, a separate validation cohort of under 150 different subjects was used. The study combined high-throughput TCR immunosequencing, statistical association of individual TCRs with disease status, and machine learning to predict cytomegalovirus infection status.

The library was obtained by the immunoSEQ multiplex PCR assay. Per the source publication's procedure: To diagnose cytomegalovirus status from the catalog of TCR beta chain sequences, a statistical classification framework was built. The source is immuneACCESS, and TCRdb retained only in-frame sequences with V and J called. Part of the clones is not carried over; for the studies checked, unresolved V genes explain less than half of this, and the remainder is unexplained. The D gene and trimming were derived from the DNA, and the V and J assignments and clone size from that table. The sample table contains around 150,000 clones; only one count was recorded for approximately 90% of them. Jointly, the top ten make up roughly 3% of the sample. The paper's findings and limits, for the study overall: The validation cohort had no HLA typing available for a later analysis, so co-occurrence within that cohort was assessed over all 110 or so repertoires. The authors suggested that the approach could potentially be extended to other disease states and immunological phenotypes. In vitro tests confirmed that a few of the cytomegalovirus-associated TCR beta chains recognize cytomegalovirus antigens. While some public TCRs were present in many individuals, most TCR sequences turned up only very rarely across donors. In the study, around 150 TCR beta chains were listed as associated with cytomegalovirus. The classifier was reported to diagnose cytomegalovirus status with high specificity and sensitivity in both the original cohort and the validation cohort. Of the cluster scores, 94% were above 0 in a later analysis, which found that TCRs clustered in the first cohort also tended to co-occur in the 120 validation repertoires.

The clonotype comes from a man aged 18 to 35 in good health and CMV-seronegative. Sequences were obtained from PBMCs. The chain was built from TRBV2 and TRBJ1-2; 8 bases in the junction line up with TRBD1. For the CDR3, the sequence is CASRPRTGSGGYTF. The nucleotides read TGTGCCAGCAGACCTAGGACAGGGAGCGGTGGCTACACCTTC. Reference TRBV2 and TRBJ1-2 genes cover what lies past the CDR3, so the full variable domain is EPEVTQTPSHQVTQMGQEVILRCVPISNHLYFYWYRQILGQKVEFLVSFYNNEISEKSEIFDDQFSVERPDGSNFTLKIRSTKLEDSAMYFCASRPRTGSGGYTFGSGTRLTVV.